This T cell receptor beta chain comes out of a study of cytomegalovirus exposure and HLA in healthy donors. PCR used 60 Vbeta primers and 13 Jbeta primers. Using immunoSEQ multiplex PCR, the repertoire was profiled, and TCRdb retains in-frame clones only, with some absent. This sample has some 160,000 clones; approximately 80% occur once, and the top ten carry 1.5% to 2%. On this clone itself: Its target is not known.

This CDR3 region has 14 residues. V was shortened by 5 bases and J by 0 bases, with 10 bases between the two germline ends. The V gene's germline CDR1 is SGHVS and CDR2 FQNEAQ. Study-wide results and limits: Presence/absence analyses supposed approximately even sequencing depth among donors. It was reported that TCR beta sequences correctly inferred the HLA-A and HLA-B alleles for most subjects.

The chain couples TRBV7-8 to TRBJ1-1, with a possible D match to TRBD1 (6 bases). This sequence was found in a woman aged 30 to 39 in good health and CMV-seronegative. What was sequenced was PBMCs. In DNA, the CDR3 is TGTGCCAGCAGCCGACAGGTCCTGAACACTGAAGCTTTCTTT. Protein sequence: CASSRQVLNTEAFF.